The 26 T cell receptor beta chains below all came from one sample that was sequenced in a study of CD8 T cells in Susac syndrome. RNA was extracted with the RNeasy kit, and a quantity of roughly 0.5 to 1 ug was reverse transcribed using random hexamers. TCRdb analysed the immunoSEQ multiplex PCR reads with MiXCR anew, one entry per CDR3 protein. The repertoire holds around 230,000 distinct CDR3 sequences, with 95% to 97% as singletons. The sample taken for sequencing was CD4+ T cells from PBMCs. The source of these receptors is a human donor with Susac syndrome.

V and J are TRBV18 and TRBJ2-4; 10 bases align to TRBD2. The length of the CDR3 is 16 residues. Germline loops: CDR1 KGHSH, CDR2 LQKENI. V shed 5 bases and J 6 bases; nucleotides not matched to a gene: 10. The chain's CDR3 is CASSIFLAGDGNIQYF. Written as DNA, the CDR3 is TGTGCCAGCTCAATTTTCCTAGCGGGAGATGGAAACATTCAGTACTTC. Supplemented by reference TRBV18 and TRBJ2-4, the full variable domain reads NAGVMQNPRHLVRRRGQEARLRCSPMKGHSHVYWYRQLPEEGLKFMVYLQKENIIDESGMPKERFSAEFPKEGPSILRIQQVVRGDSAAYFCASSIFLAGDGNIQYFGAGTRLSVL.

The rearrangement links TRBV29-1 to TRBJ2-7; no clear D. CDR3 length: 11 residues. V was clipped by 5 bases and J by 3 bases, with 8 bases between them. CDR1 SQVTM and CDR2 ANQGSEA come from the germline V gene. CDR3 bases: TGCAGCGTTTCTGAGGTCTACGAGCAGTACTTC. This gives the protein CSVSEVYEQYF.

The chain employs TRBV19 and TRBJ2-5; 8 bases match TRBD1. V trimming: 4 bases; J trimming: 5 bases; junction bases outside the gene matches: 9. From germline, CDR1 is LNHDA and CDR2 SQIVND (reference sequence). There are 15 residues in the CDR3. CDR3 DNA: TGTGCCAGTAGTAAGCCAGGGGGCATTGGGGAGACCCAGTACTTC. Amino acids: CASSKPGGIGETQYF.

The V call is TRBV7-3, the J call TRBJ1-1; 9 bases agree with TRBD1. With V trimmed by 3 bases and J by 8 bases, 4 bases remained unmatched. Germline V gene lookup returns CDR1 SGHTA and CDR2 FQGTGA. This CDR3 contains 13 residues. CDR3 loop: CASSLDRGGEAFF. The CDR3 DNA reads TGTGCCAGCAGCTTGGACAGGGGTGGCGAAGCTTTCTTT.

The J gene is TRBJ2-7, the V gene TRBV20-1; 7 nucleotides line up with TRBD2. The CDR3 is 12 amino acids. Trimming at V came to 6 bases and at J to 4 bases, leaving 6 bases not matched to a gene. Germline CDR1 reads DFQATT; CDR2 reads SNEGSKA (reference sequence). The CDR3 loop is CSARTRIYEQYF. CDR3 nucleotide sequence: TGCAGTGCCCGGACTAGAATTTACGAGCAGTACTTC.

The rearrangement uses TRBV20-1 and TRBJ2-5; tentatively, D is TRBD2 (6 bases). Germline assignment: CDR1 DFQATT and CDR2 SNEGSKA (reference sequence). This CDR3 has 13 amino acids. Trimming took off 6 bases at V and 2 bases at J, with 13 bases between the two ends. The CDR3 DNA reads as TGCAGTGCAACGGGAGAGACACAAGAGACCCAGTACTTC. This gives the protein CSATGETQETQYF.

The chain couples TRBV7-2 to TRBJ2-5, with 8 bases fitting TRBD1. Trimming removed 6 bases from V and 4 bases from J; junction bases left unmatched: 10. Germline V CDR1 and CDR2: SGHTA, FQGNSA. The length of the CDR3 is 15 residues. CDR3: CASRGPGGRGETQYF. The CDR3 region has the DNA TGTGCCAGCAGGGGGCCAGGGGGCCGGGGAGAGACCCAGTACTTC.

The chain couples TRBV20-1 to TRBJ2-1, with D perhaps TRBD1 or TRBD2 (6 bases each). The CDR3 length is 15 residues. Germline V gene lookup returns CDR1 DFQATT and CDR2 SNEGSKA (reference sequence). Trimming removed 3 bases from V and 4 bases from J, with 16 bases in between. CDR3 nucleotide sequence: TGCAGTGCTAGCCCGCAACGGGGGCTGTACAATGAGCAGTTCTTC. This gives the protein CSASPQRGLYNEQFF.

Here the CDR3 reads CASSGGAVETQYF. The DNA for the CDR3 is TGTGCCAGTAGTGGAGGGGCTGTCGAGACCCAGTACTTC. The rearrangement links TRBV19 to TRBJ2-5, with D possibly TRBD2 on 6 matching bases. V was cut by 5 bases and J by 5 bases, with 12 bases left in between. CDR3 length: 13 amino acids. The germline V gene has CDR1 LNHDA and CDR2 SQIVND (reference sequence).

This chain uses TRBV4-2 with TRBJ2-3; the match to TRBD2 covers 12 bases. The germline V gene has CDR1 LGHNA and CDR2 YNFKEQ. After removal of 0 bases from V and 5 bases from J, the junction contained 6 bases not matched to a gene. The CDR3 covers 17 residues. The CDR3 protein is CASSQDPSGRAEDTQYF. CDR3 bases: TGTGCCAGCAGCCAAGATCCTAGCGGGAGGGCCGAAGATACGCAGTATTTT.

This clonotype appeared once. The chain carries TRBV7-9 and TRBJ2-7, with 10 positions matching TRBD1. This CDR3 spans 14 amino acids. The germline V gene has CDR1 SEHNR and CDR2 FQNEAQ (reference sequence). V was clipped by 5 bases and J by 7 bases; unmatched bases: 8. CDR3 region: CASSRSDRGVEQYF. CDR3 nucleotides: TGTGCCAGCAGCCGGTCGGACAGGGGGGTTGAGCAGTACTTC.

This chain connects TRBV7-3 to TRBJ2-1; no clear D gene. Germline V lookup: CDR1 SGHTA, CDR2 FQGTGA. The CDR3 runs 10 residues. V was shortened by 6 bases and J by 7 bases, with 4 bases between the two germline ends. Here the CDR3 DNA reads TGTGCCAGCAGTCAAAATGAGCAGTTCTTC. Protein product: CASSQNEQFF.

V and J are TRBV20-1 and TRBJ1-5, with 7 bases lining up with TRBD1. Trimming at V came to 4 bases and at J to 4 bases, leaving 7 bases not matched to a gene. This CDR3 is 14 amino acids long. Germline V gene data show CDR1 as DFQATT and CDR2 as SNEGSKA (reference sequence). CDR3 sequence reads: CSAIGGQRNQPQHF. The CDR3 coding sequence is TGCAGTGCTATAGGGGGACAGAGGAATCAGCCCCAGCATTTT.

This chain uses TRBV5-4 with TRBJ2-6; D gene unclear. Trimming took 2 bases from V and 0 from J, leaving 9 bases between them. Germline CDR1 is SGHNT and CDR2 is YYREEE (reference sequence). There are 16 residues in the CDR3. The CDR3 sequence is CASSFQRSSGANVLTF. CDR3 in DNA: TGTGCCAGCAGCTTTCAGAGGAGCTCTGGGGCCAACGTCCTGACTTTC.

The chain carries TRBV20-1 and TRBJ1-2, with a tentative D call TRBD1 (5 bases). There are 14 residues in the CDR3. Germline V CDR1 and CDR2: DFQATT, SNEGSKA (reference sequence). The ends were cut back, 3 bases at V and 5 bases at J, with 16 bases in the middle. The CDR3 sequence is CSASPLQDSYGYTF. In DNA, the CDR3 is TGCAGTGCTAGCCCTTTACAGGACTCGTATGGCTACACCTTC.

The chain has TRBV27 and TRBJ2-3; TRBD2 matches at 9 bases. The CDR3 contains 17 residues. With V trimmed by 6 bases and J by 5 bases, 15 bases remained unmatched. Per germline, CDR1 MNHEY and CDR2 SMNVEV (reference sequence). CDR3 loop: CASRKGGAGGPGDTQYF. The CDR3 DNA follows: TGTGCCAGCAGGAAGGGTGGGGCGGGAGGGCCGGGAGATACGCAGTATTTT.

The DNA for the CDR3 is TGTGCCATCAGTGAGTCTTCAGGGTTGGAGCCCCAGCATTTT. Residues: CAISESSGLEPQHF. The chain recombines TRBV10-3 with TRBJ1-5; tentative D call: TRBD1 (5 bases). The CDR3 extends over 14 amino acids. Trimming shortened V by 0 bases and J by 8 bases, and 11 bases separated the two germline ends. Germline CDR1 is ENHRY and CDR2 is SYGVKD.

This clonotype was picked up one time. CDR3 DNA sequence: TGTGCCAGCACTCGGACAGGGACAAATACGCAGTATTTT. This gives the protein CASTRTGTNTQYF. The chain carries TRBV2 and TRBJ2-3; 8 bases line up with TRBD1. CDR3 size: 13 residues. Trimming took 7 bases from V and 7 from J; bases not matched to a gene: 7. CDR1 is SNHLY, CDR2 FYNNEI, per germline.

V and J are TRBV7-9 and TRBJ2-2; 12 positions match TRBD1. V was pared by 5 bases and J by 5 bases, with 9 bases of the junction left unmatched. Per germline, CDR1 SEHNR and CDR2 FQNEAQ (reference sequence). CDR3 length equals 17 residues. The CDR3 spells CASSTTGTGGGTGELFF. Written as DNA, the CDR3 is TGTGCCAGCAGCACGACCGGGACAGGGGGCGGGACCGGGGAGCTGTTTTTT.

The chain joins TRBV15 to TRBJ1-1; 7 bases line up with TRBD1. The CDR3 spans 15 residues. With 4 bases clipped from V and 2 bases from J, the junction kept 7 bases outside the gene matches. In germline, CDR1 is LNHNV, CDR2 YYDKDF (reference sequence). DNA for the CDR3: TGTGCCACCAGCAAAGCGGGACAGTTCAACACTGAAGCTTTCTTT. Translated, it gives CATSKAGQFNTEAFF.

The chain joins TRBV2 to TRBJ2-3; no firm D call. This CDR3 contains 13 residues. V lost 6 bases to trimming and J lost 0 bases, with 7 bases between them. CDR1 SNHLY and CDR2 FYNNEI come from the germline V gene. As DNA, the CDR3 is TGTGCCAGCAGGGCGACTAGCACAGATACGCAGTATTTT. Protein sequence: CASRATSTDTQYF.

The rearrangement joins TRBV12-3 or TRBV12-4 to TRBJ2-5; D possibly corresponds to TRBD2 (6 bases). This CDR3 has 11 residues. In DNA form, the CDR3 reads TGTGGTGTGCGGGGATTAGAGACCCAGTACTTC. Its protein product is CGVRGLETQYF.

CDR3 amino acids: CASSRVGRDYGYTF. For the CDR3, the DNA is TGCGCCAGCAGTCGGGTGGGGAGGGACTATGGCTACACCTTC. The chain links TRBV23-1 to TRBJ1-2; D not certain. TRBV23-1 counts as an open reading frame of uncertain function. V lost 4 bases to trimming and J lost 3 bases, with 12 bases between them. CDR3 length: 14 residues.

The chain is built from TRBV3-1 and TRBJ2-5; D may be TRBD1 or TRBD2 (5 bases each). The CDR3 covers 13 residues. The V end was cut by 4 bases, the J end by 5 bases, with 11 bases between. Germline-derived CDR1 and CDR2 are LGHDT and YNNKEL (reference sequence). CDR3 residues: CASSRRGGETQYF. The CDR3 nucleotides are TGTGCCAGCAGCCGACGGGGCGGGGAGACCCAGTACTTC.

The chain recombines TRBV7-9 with TRBJ1-4, with D perhaps matching TRBD1 (5 bases). Germline V gene data show CDR1 as SEHNR and CDR2 as FQNEAQ (reference sequence). The length of the CDR3 is 18 residues. Deletions cut 4 bases from V and 0 bases from J, with 18 bases between. The CDR3 region is CASSSPRVGTATNEKLFF. The CDR3 nucleotides are TGTGCCAGCAGCTCCCCCAGGGTGGGGACTGCAACTAATGAAAAACTGTTTTTT.

The V and J genes are TRBV12-3 or TRBV12-4 and TRBJ2-7; the D gene is possibly TRBD1 (5 bases). This CDR3 is 13 amino acids long. Trimming took off 2 bases at V and 8 bases at J, with 13 bases between the two ends. The CDR3 DNA sequence: TGTGCCAGCAGTTTATCCGACAGACCCCAGCAGTACTTC. Its translation: CASSLSDRPQQYF.